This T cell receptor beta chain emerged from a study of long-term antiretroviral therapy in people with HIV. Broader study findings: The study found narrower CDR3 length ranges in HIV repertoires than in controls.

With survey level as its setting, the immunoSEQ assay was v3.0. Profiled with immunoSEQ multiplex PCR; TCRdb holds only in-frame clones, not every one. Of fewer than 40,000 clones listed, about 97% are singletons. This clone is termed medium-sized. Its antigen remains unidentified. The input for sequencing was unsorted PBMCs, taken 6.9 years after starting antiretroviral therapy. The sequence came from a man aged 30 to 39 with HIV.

CDR3 coding DNA: TGTGCCAGCAGCTTAGAAGGAGGGCAGAAGCCCCAGCATTTT. Protein product: CASSLEGGQKPQHF. V gene TRBV7-2 combines with J gene TRBJ1-5; D call uncertain. Trimming pared 1 base from V and 8 bases from J, leaving 12 bases between. Per the germline V gene, CDR1 is SGHTA and CDR2 is FQGNSA. The CDR3 length is 14 residues.